This paragraph reports one T cell receptor beta chain. CDR1 and CDR2 (germline): MGHRA, YSYEKL. V lost 1 base to trimming and J lost 4 bases, with 11 bases between them. The CDR3 sequence is 15 residues long. These data belong to a study of blood T cell repertoires in COVID-19. The repertoire was sequenced with immunoSEQ multiplex PCR; TCRdb's copy has only in-frame clones and lacks some. Here the sample spans some 150,000 clones, about 84% being singletons. The material sequenced was peripheral blood. V usage is TRBV4-1 and J usage is TRBJ1-5, with no clear D. This sequence was found in a man between 60 and 70 years old with active or convalescent COVID-19. This CDR3 is CASSQVGRGNQPQHF. CDR3 DNA sequence: TGCGCCAGCAGCCAAGTGGGCCGTGGAAATCAGCCCCAGCATTTT.